This T cell receptor beta chain was profiled in a study of HIV-infected children after antiretroviral therapy interruption. Unique molecular identifiers were included in an RNA-based 3' RACE TCR library. TCRdb analysed the 3' RACE reads with MiXCR anew, one entry per CDR3 protein. The repertoire holds more than 75,000 distinct CDR3 sequences, with about 7% as singletons. V shed 4 bases and J 2 bases; nucleotides not matched to a gene: 18. The CDR3 length is 20 residues. The germline CDR1 and CDR2 sequences are MNHEY and SMNVEV (reference sequence). Noted treatment: PENTA 11 planned treatment interruption arm or continuous ART arm.

The sample in question was CD45RA+ CD4+ T cells from PBMCs, pooled from several time points, obtained from a donor given antiretroviral therapy, either interrupted or continuous. The subset was: naive CD4+ CD45RA+ CD45RO- T cells. J is TRBJ2-2 and V is TRBV27; the match to TRBD1 covers 8 bases. This TCR came from a pool of human donors with HIV. CDR3 protein: CASSSASTGGPPENTGELFF. DNA of the CDR3: TGTGCCAGCAGTTCGGCCTCCACAGGGGGACCCCCAGAAAACACCGGGGAGCTGTTTTTT.